This paragraph covers one T cell receptor (beta chain) sequence. What it binds is not known. Template switching created a universal primer site, and the cDNA included unique molecular identifiers. TCRdb re-analysed the 5' RACE reads in MiXCR, keeping a single row per CDR3 protein. The table has approximately 530,000 distinct CDR3 sequences, 20% to 25% seen once. CDR1 is DFQATT, CDR2 SNEGSKA, per germline (reference sequence). After removal of 3 bases from V and 7 bases from J, the junction contained 11 bases not matched to a gene. The CDR3 has 17 amino acids. The data stem from a study of identical twins. Findings and limits, study-wide: Beta clonotypes that were abundant in cord blood contained fewer insertions, a pattern absent from memory repertoires.

This sample was also put to use in a study of yellow fever vaccine responses in identical twins. That study adds: Twins showed a vaccine T cell response that reportedly seemed partly convergent, partly personalized.

This clonotype was obtained from a woman younger than 35 in good health. Sequencing used CD4+ T cells sorted from blood. The chain recombines TRBV20-1 with TRBJ2-1; TRBD2 matches at 14 bases. In DNA, the CDR3 is TGCAGTGCTAGCGAGAACAGACTAGCGGGGGGGACGAATGAGCAGTTCTTC. Its translation: CSASENRLAGGTNEQFF.